Below are 25 T cell receptor beta chains sequenced from a single sample in a study of T-cell reconstitution after alpha-beta-depleted transplantation in children. Molecular barcoding with unique molecular identifiers was used for the TCRbeta library. Each CDR3 protein is one row after TCRdb ran MiXCR on the PCR reads. The table lists 200,000 to 250,000 distinct CDR3 sequences, approximately 10% of them singletons. This sample comprised PBMCs, obtained before TCRalphabeta/CD19-depleted stem cell transplant. The source of these receptors is a child in the first two years of life with acute myeloid leukemia, due to receive a stem cell transplant.

The J gene is TRBJ1-2, the V gene TRBV19, with TRBD1 as a possible D gene (6 bases). V lost 7 bases, J lost 8 bases, and 14 bases lay in between. Germline values: CDR1 LNHDA, CDR2 SQIVND (reference sequence). This CDR3 has 12 amino acids. The CDR3 region is CASTSGGNGYTF. The CDR3 nucleotides read TGTGCCAGTACTTCCGGGGGCAACGGCTACACCTTC.

This clonotype has more than one count but fewer than ten. The gene calls are TRBV11-2 and TRBJ2-3; D unclear. V was clipped by 7 bases and J by 1 base, with 12 bases between them. Per germline, CDR1 SGHAT and CDR2 FQNNGV. This CDR3 is 14 amino acids long. The CDR3 loop reads CASNVIDGTDTQYF. CDR3 coding DNA: TGTGCCAGCAACGTTATAGACGGCACAGATACGCAGTATTTT.

This clonotype was observed at least ten times. V is TRBV5-5 and J is TRBJ2-3, with a weak D call TRBD1 (6 bases). The CDR3 is 15 amino acids. In germline, CDR1 is SGHKS, CDR2 YYEKEE (reference sequence). The germline V and J ends were trimmed by 4 bases and 0 bases, with 12 bases remaining between them. The CDR3 nucleotides read TGTGCCAGCAGCGCAGGACAGAGAAGCACAGATACGCAGTATTTT. This encodes CASSAGQRSTDTQYF. The full variable domain, rest sourced from reference TRBV5-5 and TRBJ2-3, is DAGVTQSPTHLIKTRGQQVTLRCSPISGHKSVSWYQQVLGQGPQFIFQYYEKEERGRGNFPDRFSARQFPNYSSELNVNALLLGDSALYLCASSAGQRSTDTQYFGPGTRLTVL.

This clonotype was recorded many times. V is TRBV27 and J is TRBJ2-1; 9 nucleotides match TRBD1. Germline-derived CDR1 and CDR2 are MNHEY and SMNVEV (reference sequence). V was clipped by 7 bases and J by 14 bases; unmatched bases: 6. CDR3 size: 11 residues. The CDR3 protein is CASKTTGGEFF. DNA of the CDR3: TGTGCCAGCAAAACTACAGGGGGCGAGTTCTTC.

This chain links TRBV7-9 with TRBJ1-1; D is uncertain. Looked up from germline, CDR1 is SEHNR and CDR2 is FQNEAQ (reference sequence). Trimming removed 5 bases from V and 5 bases from J, with 9 bases in between. The CDR3 length is 12 residues. CDR3 residues: CASSNGDTEAFF. The DNA for the CDR3 is TGTGCCAGCAGCAACGGGGATACTGAAGCTTTCTTT. The full variable domain, its missing parts supplied by reference TRBV7-9 and TRBJ1-1, is DTGVSQNPRHKITKRGQNVTFRCDPISEHNRLYWYRQTLGQGPEFLTYFQNEAQLEKSRLLSDRFSAERPKGSFSTLEIQRTEQGDSAMYLCASSNGDTEAFFGQGTRLTVV.

Ten or more counts support this clonotype. The V and J genes are TRBV7-9 and TRBJ2-1; 8 bases agree with TRBD1. This CDR3 is 15 amino acids long. V trimming: 2 bases; J trimming: 1 base; junction bases outside the gene matches: 1. Germline CDR1 reads SEHNR; CDR2 reads FQNEAQ (reference sequence). CDR3: CASSLRDRSYNEQFF. Here the CDR3 DNA reads TGTGCCAGCAGCTTACGGGACAGGTCCTACAATGAGCAGTTCTTC.

This clonotype was recorded at least ten times. The V call is TRBV12-3 or TRBV12-4, the J call TRBJ2-7, with unresolved D. V dropped 3 bases and J dropped 0 bases, with 12 bases sitting between them. This CDR3 has 15 residues. The CDR3 DNA reads TGTGCCAGCAGTTTGGAGCACCTGAGCTCCTACGAGCAGTACTTC. It yields the protein CASSLEHLSSYEQYF.

This clonotype was seen at least ten times. V and J are TRBV24-1 and TRBJ2-1; possibly TRBD1 for D (5 bases). Germline V gives CDR1 KGHDR, CDR2 SFDVKD. The CDR3 totals 19 residues. V was clipped by 4 bases and J by 5 bases, with 26 bases between them. CDR3 DNA sequence: TGTGCCACCAGTGAGCCCATCCAGGGTGGCCCGCTAAAGGACAATGAGCAGTTCTTC. This codes for CATSEPIQGGPLKDNEQFF.

V usage is TRBV27 and J usage is TRBJ2-7, with 8 nucleotides matching TRBD1. With 4 bases clipped from V and 3 bases from J, the junction kept 5 bases outside the gene matches. Germline CDR1 MNHEY, CDR2 SMNVEV (reference sequence). The CDR3 has 14 amino acids. The CDR3 region has the DNA TGTGCCAGCAGTTGGGGGACAGGCTACTACGAGCAGTACTTC. It yields the protein CASSWGTGYYEQYF.

This clonotype was seen many times. The DNA of the CDR3 is TGTGCCAGCAGTCGTCTGACAGGGAGTAATTGGGTCGGCTACACCTTC. Its translation: CASSRLTGSNWVGYTF. This chain links TRBV6-1 with TRBJ1-2; 7 nucleotides match TRBD1. The germline V gene encodes CDR1 MNHNS and CDR2 SASEGT. Trimming cost V 5 bases and J 8 bases; bases outside gene matches: 17. CDR3 length: 16 residues.

This chain links TRBV7-2 with TRBJ1-5, with D possibly being TRBD1 (5 bases). Germline V gene sequence: CDR1 SGHTA, CDR2 FQGNSA. CDR3 length: 15 residues. V lost 3 bases and J lost 3, with 12 bases in between. CDR3 sequence reads: CASSFIAGLNQPQHF. The CDR3 region has the DNA TGTGCCAGCAGCTTCATTGCAGGGCTCAATCAGCCCCAGCATTTT.

Concerning this clonotype: A single base separates this from a much larger clone, so it may be a read error. The J gene is TRBJ2-5, the V gene TRBV20-1; no reliable D call. This CDR3 has 12 residues. The germline V gene has CDR1 DFQATT and CDR2 SNEGSKA (reference sequence). CDR3: CSAGVYQETPYF. In DNA form, the CDR3 reads TGCAGTGCTGGAGTGTACCAAGAGACCCCGTACTTC.

This clonotype occurred many times. The V gene is TRBV6-2 or TRBV6-3, the J gene TRBJ2-2; no firm D call. Germline CDR1 is MNHEY and CDR2 is SVGEGT. Trimming took 6 bases from V and 4 from J, leaving 9 bases between them. This CDR3 is 13 amino acids long. The CDR3 here is CASSLRPTGELFF. The CDR3 DNA reads TGTGCCAGCAGCCTCAGACCCACCGGGGAGCTGTTTTTT.

This clonotype was counted at least ten times. The chain has TRBV7-2 and TRBJ2-7, with 9 bases identical to TRBD2. This CDR3 spans 14 amino acids. V was clipped by 3 bases and J by 4 bases; unmatched bases: 4. CDR1 and CDR2 from the germline V gene are SGHTA and FQGNSA. CDR3 coding DNA: TGTGCCAGCAGCTTCTCTAGCGGGAAATACGAGCAGTACTTC. It codes for CASSFSSGKYEQYF.

The sample holds many counts of this clonotype. One end of the junction does not line up with germline, which may come from a read error. V is TRBV27 and J is TRBJ2-7, with D possibly being TRBD1 (6 bases). The CDR3 is 14 amino acids. CDR1 and CDR2 (germline): MNHEY, SMNVEV (reference sequence). Here the CDR3 reads CASSLEARDTNRRF. The CDR3 DNA reads as TGTGCCAGCAGTTTGGAAGCCCGGGACACCAATCGTAGATTC.

This sequence joins TRBV6-5 and TRBJ2-6; 11 bases line up with TRBD2. The CDR3 is 17 amino acids. The V gene's germline CDR1 is MNHEY and CDR2 SVGAGI. The J segment lost 0 bases and the V segment lost 3 bases, leaving 1 base of the junction unmatched. CDR3 bases: TGTGCCAGCAGTTATACTAGCGGGAGCTCTGGGGCCAACGTCCTGACTTTC. Translation gives CASSYTSGSSGANVLTF.

This clonotype occurred many times. The V gene is TRBV20-1, the J gene TRBJ1-1; unclear D gene. The V gene lost 6 bases and the J gene lost 3 bases, with 14 bases spanning the gap. This CDR3 is built from 13 residues. The germline V gene encodes CDR1 DFQATT and CDR2 SNEGSKA (reference sequence). The CDR3 DNA reads as TGCAGTGCCCTTTCTCCTAGGGACACTGAAGCTTTCTTT. Encoded protein: CSALSPRDTEAFF.

This rearrangement joins TRBV19 to TRBJ2-1; 11 bases agree with TRBD2. Germline loops: CDR1 LNHDA, CDR2 SQIVND (reference sequence). The V gene end was trimmed by 4 bases and the J gene end by 11 bases; junction bases not matched to a gene: 10. The length of the CDR3 is 15 residues. CDR3 residues: CASSTNEGLAAQQFF. DNA for the CDR3: TGTGCCAGTAGTACAAATGAGGGACTAGCGGCACAGCAGTTCTTC.

This clonotype was counted many times. V usage is TRBV20-1 and J usage is TRBJ2-1; D may match TRBD1 or TRBD2 (5 bases each). Germline-derived CDR1 and CDR2 are DFQATT and SNEGSKA (reference sequence). The CDR3 spans 12 residues. Trimming took off 2 bases at V and 8 bases at J, with 10 bases between the two ends. The CDR3 is CSARRGQDEQFF. In DNA form, the CDR3 reads TGCAGTGCTAGACGGGGCCAGGATGAGCAGTTCTTC.

This clonotype has a count of ten or more. The CDR3 loop reads CASRPPVGTEAFF. The CDR3 DNA reads as TGTGCCAGCAGACCCCCGGTAGGCACTGAAGCTTTCTTT. This sequence joins TRBV12-3 or TRBV12-4 and TRBJ1-1, with unresolved D. Trimming shortened V by 6 bases and J by 4 bases, and 12 bases separated the two germline ends. This CDR3 region has 13 residues.

This clonotype was observed at least ten times. The rearrangement joins TRBV10-3 to TRBJ2-2; D is perhaps TRBD2 (5 bases). The CDR3 extends over 15 amino acids. Germline V gene data show CDR1 as ENHRY and CDR2 as SYGVKD. Trimming removed 3 bases from V and 3 bases from J, with 11 bases in between. CDR3 amino acids: CAISERLADTGELFF. CDR3 nucleotide sequence: TGTGCCATCAGTGAACGGCTAGCAGACACCGGGGAGCTGTTTTTT.

This clonotype was counted ten times or more. The V gene is TRBV5-1, the J gene TRBJ2-6, with D tentatively TRBD1 (5 bases). V lost 0 bases to trimming and J lost 0 bases, with 10 bases between them. The CDR3 consists of 17 residues. CDR1 is SGHRS and CDR2 is YFSETQ in the germline V gene. The CDR3 bases are TGCGCCAGCAGCTTGGGACAGAAACTCTCTGGGGCCAACGTCCTGACTTTC. It specifies CASSLGQKLSGANVLTF.

The V gene is TRBV5-4, the J gene TRBJ2-1, with D unresolved. The V gene lost 4 bases and the J gene lost 5 bases, with 19 bases spanning the gap. CDR1 and CDR2 from the germline V gene are SGHNT and YYREEE (reference sequence). This CDR3 has 16 residues. CDR3 in amino acids: CASSRPLGMVNNEQFF. As DNA, the CDR3 is TGTGCCAGCAGCCGTCCGCTAGGAATGGTGAACAATGAGCAGTTCTTC.

This clonotype was seen at least ten times. The rearrangement joins TRBV5-1 to TRBJ1-2; no clear D gene. The CDR3 sequence is 14 residues long. The germline V gene has CDR1 SGHRS and CDR2 YFSETQ. V lost 0 bases to trimming and J lost 2 bases, with 8 bases between them. CDR3 sequence: CASSLGQQNYGYTF. The CDR3 DNA follows: TGCGCCAGCAGCTTGGGGCAGCAGAACTATGGCTACACCTTC.

Ten or more counts support this clonotype. V usage is TRBV7-9 and J usage is TRBJ1-2, with 11 positions matching TRBD1. Germline V gene data show CDR1 as SEHNR and CDR2 as FQNEAQ (reference sequence). The V gene end was trimmed by 5 bases and the J gene end by 4 bases; junction bases not matched to a gene: 3. CDR3 length: 14 residues. CDR3 amino acids: CASSPGTGGYGYTF. The CDR3 nucleotides are TGTGCCAGCAGCCCCGGGACAGGGGGCTATGGCTACACCTTC.